The 26 T cell receptor beta chains below were found in one sample sequenced in a study of cytomegalovirus exposure and HLA in healthy donors. The data were produced by immunoSEQ multiplex PCR, yet TCRdb's version contains in-frame clones alone and is incomplete. Found here are 90,000 to 120,000 clones, 70% to 90% of them singletons; the top ten hold around 2.7%. Sequencing input: PBMCs. These receptors were obtained from a woman under 30 in good health and CMV-seronegative.

The rearrangement joins TRBV2 to TRBJ2-1; 14 nucleotides match TRBD2. The CDR3 sequence is 17 residues long. Trimming at V came to 5 bases and at J to 1 base, leaving 4 bases not matched to a gene. CDR1 is SNHLY, CDR2 FYNNEI, per germline. CDR3 sequence reads: CASSLGLAGGSYNEQFF. CDR3 sequence (DNA): TGTGCCAGCAGTCTAGGACTAGCGGGGGGATCCTACAATGAGCAGTTCTTC.

The J gene is TRBJ2-2, the V gene TRBV28; possible D gene TRBD1, 5 bases. CDR1 is MDHEN, CDR2 SYDVKM, per germline. The CDR3 spans 16 residues. Trimming removed 6 bases from V and 1 base from J, with 15 bases in between. The CDR3 reads CASSPLGQGNTGELFF. In DNA form, the CDR3 reads TGTGCCAGCAGCCCTCTTGGTCAGGGGAACACCGGGGAGCTGTTTTTT.

Only one count was recorded for this clone. CDR3 sequence (DNA): TGTGCCAGTAGTATAATGGAACAGGGAGCCGGCTACACCTTC. It is translated as CASSIMEQGAGYTF. This rearrangement joins TRBV19 to TRBJ1-2; D is perhaps TRBD1 (6 bases). In germline, CDR1 is LNHDA, CDR2 SQIVND (reference sequence). CDR3 length: 14 residues. Deletions cut 2 bases from V and 8 bases from J, with 15 bases between.

CDR3 nucleotides: TGTGCCAGCAAAGACAGGGGGCAAAATGAAAAACTGTTTTTT. Translation gives CASKDRGQNEKLFF. The chain links TRBV2 to TRBJ1-4, with 10 positions matching TRBD1. The V gene's germline CDR1 is SNHLY and CDR2 FYNNEI. This CDR3 contains 14 residues. V lost 7 bases and J lost 5; bases outside the gene matches: 4. Full variable domain (outside the CDR3, taken from reference TRBV2 and TRBJ1-4): EPEVTQTPSHQVTQMGQEVILRCVPISNHLYFYWYRQILGQKVEFLVSFYNNEISEKSEIFDDQFSVERPDGSNFTLKIRSTKLEDSAMYFCASKDRGQNEKLFFGSGTQLSVL.

V and J are TRBV7-9 and TRBJ1-4; D unclear. Trimming left V 5 bases short and J 0 bases short, with 7 bases between. The germline V gene encodes CDR1 SEHNR and CDR2 FQNEAQ (reference sequence). The CDR3 spans 14 residues. CDR3 DNA: TGTGCCAGCAGCAACAGTGCAACTAATGAAAAACTGTTTTTT. Protein product: CASSNSATNEKLFF.

This clone was counted once. This chain uses TRBV9 with TRBJ1-1; possible D gene TRBD1, 6 bases. The CDR3 has 15 residues. V gave up 3 bases and J gave up 4 bases, with 16 bases separating them. CDR1 SGDLS and CDR2 YYNGEE come from the germline V gene. The CDR3 loop is CASSETGEGVTEAFF. CDR3 bases: TGTGCCAGCAGCGAAACGGGGGAGGGGGTCACTGAAGCTTTCTTT.

The chain couples TRBV9 to TRBJ2-1; D is perhaps TRBD2 (6 bases). The V gene lost 7 bases and the J gene lost 7 bases, with 15 bases spanning the gap. Germline-derived CDR1 and CDR2 are SGDLS and YYNGEE. The CDR3 sequence is 13 residues long. The CDR3 spells CASSPGTLNEQFF. The CDR3 nucleotides read TGTGCCAGCTCCCCCGGGACTTTAAATGAGCAGTTCTTC.

This clone turned up a few times. This chain links TRBV5-1 with TRBJ2-7, with D uncertain. Germline V gene data show CDR1 as SGHRS and CDR2 as YFSETQ. The CDR3 length is 15 residues. Trimming took 0 bases from V and 5 from J, leaving 15 bases between them. The DNA for the CDR3 is TGCGCCAGCAGCTTGGACCACACGGGTTCAAACGAGCAGTACTTC. This translates into CASSLDHTGSNEQYF.

This clone was seen a few times. CDR3 bases: TGTGCCAGCTCTCCCGGGACAGGGGAATGGACTGAAGCTTTCTTT. Amino acids: CASSPGTGEWTEAFF. V usage is TRBV18 and J usage is TRBJ1-1; 10 bases match TRBD1. After removal of 6 bases from V and 5 bases from J, the junction contained 9 bases not matched to a gene. CDR1 is KGHSH and CDR2 is LQKENI in the germline V gene. The CDR3 spans 15 residues. Full variable domain (outside the CDR3, taken from reference TRBV18 and TRBJ1-1): NAGVMQNPRHLVRRRGQEARLRCSPMKGHSHVYWYRQLPEEGLKFMVYLQKENIIDESGMPKERFSAEFPKEGPSILRIQQVVRGDSAAYFCASSPGTGEWTEAFFGQGTRLTVV.

J is TRBJ1-1 and V is TRBV30; D possibly corresponds to TRBD1 (6 bases). This CDR3 contains 14 residues. Germline V gene sequence: CDR1 GTSNPN, CDR2 SVGIG (reference sequence). V was shortened by 3 bases and J by 0 bases, with 11 bases between the two germline ends. CDR3 bases: TGTGCCTGGAGCAGGACAGTCATGAACACTGAAGCTTTCTTT. As protein: CAWSRTVMNTEAFF.

V is TRBV30 and J is TRBJ2-7, with unresolved D. The CDR3 is 11 residues long. From germline, CDR1 is GTSNPN and CDR2 SVGIG (reference sequence). V lost 0 bases, J lost 12 bases, and 12 bases lay in between. This CDR3 reads CAWSVPGIRYF. The CDR3 DNA reads TGTGCCTGGAGTGTACCGGGTATCAGGTACTTC.

The rearrangement joins TRBV30 to TRBJ1-1, with no clear D. The V and J ends lost 4 bases and 2 bases respectively, with 8 bases between them. From germline, CDR1 is GTSNPN and CDR2 SVGIG (reference sequence). The CDR3 extends over 12 amino acids. Here the CDR3 reads CAWKNGNTEAFF. The CDR3 region has the DNA TGTGCCTGGAAGAACGGTAACACTGAAGCTTTCTTT.

This chain links TRBV19 with TRBJ2-2, with 7 bases identical to TRBD2. The germline V gene has CDR1 LNHDA and CDR2 SQIVND (reference sequence). V was clipped by 6 bases and J by 1 base; unmatched bases: 11. The CDR3 loop spans 17 amino acids. The CDR3 spells CASRPVGGIMNTGELFF. The CDR3 DNA sequence: TGTGCCAGTAGGCCGGTCGGGGGGATTATGAACACCGGGGAGCTGTTTTTT.

The J gene is TRBJ1-1, the V gene TRBV9; no firm D call. The CDR3 loop spans 14 amino acids. The germline gives CDR1 SGDLS, CDR2 YYNGEE. Trimming took 2 bases from V and 2 from J, leaving 10 bases between them. CDR3 bases: TGTGCCAGCAGCGTTTCTCCTACCAACACTGAAGCTTTCTTT. Translated, it gives CASSVSPTNTEAFF.

The V and J genes are TRBV7-9 and TRBJ1-3; D might be TRBD1 (5 bases). The CDR3 is made up of 14 amino acids. V was clipped by 5 bases and J by 0 bases, with 8 bases between them. Germline V gene lookup returns CDR1 SEHNR and CDR2 FQNEAQ (reference sequence). CDR3 loop: CASSRTFSGNTIYF. CDR3 DNA: TGTGCCAGCAGCCGGACATTCTCTGGAAACACCATATATTTT. Full variable domain (outside the CDR3, taken from reference TRBV7-9 and TRBJ1-3): DTGVSQNPRHKITKRGQNVTFRCDPISEHNRLYWYRQTLGQGPEFLTYFQNEAQLEKSRLLSDRFSAERPKGSFSTLEIQRTEQGDSAMYLCASSRTFSGNTIYFGEGSWLTVV.

The chain combines TRBV29-1 with TRBJ1-3, with D perhaps TRBD1 (5 bases). Trimming took off 7 bases at V and 0 bases at J, with 13 bases between the two ends. From germline, CDR1 is SQVTM and CDR2 ANQGSEA. This CDR3 is built from 14 residues. The CDR3 spells CSAVDSYSGNTIYF. The CDR3 DNA sequence: TGCAGCGCCGTTGACAGTTACTCTGGAAACACCATATATTTT.

The chain employs TRBV25-1 and TRBJ1-5, with D maybe TRBD1 (6 bases). CDR1 and CDR2 from the germline V gene are MGHDK and SYGVNS. V gave up 3 bases and J gave up 7 bases, with 16 bases separating them. This CDR3 region has 15 residues. The CDR3 bases are TGTGCCAGCAGTGATAGTAGGACAGCCTACCAGCCCCAGCATTTT. Protein product: CASSDSRTAYQPQHF.

The chain has TRBV28 and TRBJ1-4; 9 nucleotides align to TRBD1. Germline V gives CDR1 MDHEN, CDR2 SYDVKM. The J segment lost 8 bases and the V segment lost 5 bases, leaving 6 bases of the junction unmatched. This CDR3 has 14 residues. The CDR3 coding sequence is TGTGCCAGCAGTCCCCAGGGACAGGGAGAAAAACTGTTTTTT. Its protein product is CASSPQGQGEKLFF.

This rearrangement joins TRBV7-9 to TRBJ1-4; 9 positions match TRBD1. The CDR3 contains 15 residues. V lost 3 bases to trimming and J lost 6 bases; unmatched junction nucleotides: 5. CDR1 is SEHNR and CDR2 is FQNEAQ in the germline V gene (reference sequence). DNA for the CDR3: TGTGCCAGCAGCTTTAGGACAGGGGAGGATGAAAAACTGTTTTTT. It is translated as CASSFRTGEDEKLFF.

This chain links TRBV5-1 with TRBJ2-1; 12 nucleotides align to TRBD1. V lost 4 bases, J lost 4 bases, and 12 bases stayed unmatched. The CDR3 is made up of 18 amino acids. Germline CDR1 is SGHRS and CDR2 is YFSETQ. In nucleotides, the CDR3 is TGCGCCAGCAGCGGGACAGGGGGCTCCCCACGACTGTACAATGAGCAGTTCTTC. Translated: CASSGTGGSPRLYNEQFF.

This clone was recorded a few times. The chain couples TRBV9 to TRBJ2-5, with 13 bases that match TRBD2. CDR3 size: 16 residues. V was pared by 3 bases and J by 4 bases, with 6 bases of the junction left unmatched. Germline V gene sequence: CDR1 SGDLS, CDR2 YYNGEE. CDR3 in DNA: TGTGCCAGCAGCGAGACTAGCGGGGGGTTACGAGAGACCCAGTACTTC. As protein: CASSETSGGLRETQYF.

The CDR3 here is CASSRGGMAIPGELFF. The CDR3 DNA sequence: TGCGCCAGCAGCCGAGGAGGCATGGCGATTCCCGGGGAGCTGTTTTTT. The V call is TRBV4-1, the J call TRBJ2-2, with a weak D call TRBD2 (5 bases). V was cut by 4 bases and J by 6 bases, with 18 bases left in between. Germline CDR1 MGHRA, CDR2 YSYEKL. The CDR3 covers 16 residues.

In this sample, this clone turned up a few times. The CDR3 DNA is TGTGCCAGCAGAGCGGACACTGAAGCTTTCTTT. Translating gives CASRADTEAFF. The chain combines TRBV6-1 with TRBJ1-1; D remains ambiguous. The CDR3 consists of 11 residues. Deletions cut 6 bases from V and 3 bases from J, with 5 bases between. Germline V gene lookup returns CDR1 MNHNS and CDR2 SASEGT.

This clone was recorded a few times. The V gene is TRBV5-5, the J gene TRBJ1-1, with D possibly TRBD1 on 5 matching bases. The CDR3 sequence is 14 residues long. Germline V gene lookup returns CDR1 SGHKS and CDR2 YYEKEE (reference sequence). V was clipped by 4 bases and J by 1 base, with 11 bases between them. CDR3 residues: CASSERGTNTEAFF. DNA of the CDR3: TGTGCCAGCAGCGAAAGGGGTACGAACACTGAAGCTTTCTTT.

This clone was picked up one time. V and J are TRBV10-2 and TRBJ1-2; tentative D call: TRBD1 (5 bases). There are 12 residues in the CDR3. Germline assignment: CDR1 WSHSY and CDR2 SAAADI. V was cut by 2 bases and J by 10 bases, with 11 bases left in between. CDR3 sequence (DNA): TGCGCCAGCAGTGAGCCCCAAGGGGCCTACACCTTC. This translates into CASSEPQGAYTF.

This chain uses TRBV5-1 with TRBJ1-6, with TRBD1 identical over 9 bases. The CDR3 covers 16 residues. Germline values: CDR1 SGHRS, CDR2 YFSETQ. After removal of 3 bases from V and 10 bases from J, the junction contained 11 bases not matched to a gene. The CDR3 DNA follows: TGCGCCAGCAGCTATACCTACACAGGGGGCGGATCACCCCTCCACTTT. As protein: CASSYTYTGGGSPLHF.